This T cell receptor (beta chain) derives from a study of blood T cell repertoires in COVID-19 (dated by TCRdb to 2020 to 2021). For the wider study: Collaborator samples came from the United States, Italy and Spain and covered acute and convalescent phases of COVID-19. The prospective study material was composed of cDNA or gDNA derived from T cells, B-cell-depleted T cells, or PBMCs. Subjects who had been exposed to COVID-19, were actively infected with it, or had recovered from it provided the deeply sampled blood TCRbeta repertoires that made up the dataset. The repertoires were released in a freely available public database meant as a resource for research on the immune response to SARS-CoV-2. The samples were drawn from the first 160 participants of the ongoing ImmuneRACE study and from about 1,200 subjects provided by 6 global collaborators. Sample metadata almost always included a de-identified subject ID, COVID-19 status, age in years and sex. Where HLA class I and class II types were available, the types were taken from metadata supplied by the sample provider, not from assay-based typing. Study-level results and caveats: The amount of clinical and demographic metadata varied by source and participant and was provided uncurated.

TCRbeta CDR3 regions were amplified from genomic DNA using the immunoSEQ Assay, a bias-controlled multiplex PCR. The authors' pipeline ran thus. The number of nucleated cells in each sample was estimated by amplification of reference gene primers within the assay. To quantify the absolute abundance of each unique TCRbeta CDR3 rearrangement, sequence reads were collapsed and filtered. Productive Simpson clonality was computed per sample as the square root of Simpson's diversity index over productive rearrangements. Not all clones reach the TCRdb copy of this immuneACCESS table, which keeps in-frame sequences only. Checked studies attribute under half of the gap to unresolved V genes and leave the rest unexplained. V and J calls and clone size come straight from that table; D and trimming were deduced from the DNA. The sample profile shows about 150,000 clones; roughly 90% of them were found once. The ten top clones hold 6% to 8.5% of the sample.

Based on the germline V gene, the CDR1 and CDR2 sequences are SGHAT and FQNNGV. The CDR3 runs 14 residues from the cysteine to the phenylalanine. Only CDR3 DNA is held: 42 bases, read in frame from base 1. Clipping removes 1 base from V and 2 bases from J, with 2 as the unmatched junction base count. Participants in the prospective study were aged about 18 to 95 years, lived in approximately 26 United States geographic areas, and enrolled through a virtual design. Cohort assignment in the prospective study relied on participant-reported clinical history from a screening survey and a study questionnaire. Recovered participants in ImmuneRACE Cohort 3 were defined by two consecutive negative NP/OP PCR tests, clearance by a healthcare professional, or resolution of symptoms. Mobile phlebotomists in the prospective study collected whole blood, serum and a nasopharyngeal or oropharyngeal swab from every participant. Participants in the prospective study had the option to provide additional blood draws and questionnaires over a 2-month period. Prospective study blood samples were shipped either frozen or at room temperature before DNA extraction.

With respect to this clone: Its antigen is unknown. Nothing much larger sits one base from this clone, and base qualities are not available. In the same sample, other DNA sequences code for this CDR3.

The chain is made from TRBV11-2 and TRBJ2-7; 7 bases in the junction line up with TRBD1. Material: PBMCs or T cells enriched from blood (not recorded which). The receptor was isolated from a woman in her 50s who had recovered from COVID-19. At the DNA level, the sequence is TGTGCCAGCAGCTTAGTACAGGGGACCTACGAGCAGTACTTC. The encoded protein is CASSLVQGTYEQYF.